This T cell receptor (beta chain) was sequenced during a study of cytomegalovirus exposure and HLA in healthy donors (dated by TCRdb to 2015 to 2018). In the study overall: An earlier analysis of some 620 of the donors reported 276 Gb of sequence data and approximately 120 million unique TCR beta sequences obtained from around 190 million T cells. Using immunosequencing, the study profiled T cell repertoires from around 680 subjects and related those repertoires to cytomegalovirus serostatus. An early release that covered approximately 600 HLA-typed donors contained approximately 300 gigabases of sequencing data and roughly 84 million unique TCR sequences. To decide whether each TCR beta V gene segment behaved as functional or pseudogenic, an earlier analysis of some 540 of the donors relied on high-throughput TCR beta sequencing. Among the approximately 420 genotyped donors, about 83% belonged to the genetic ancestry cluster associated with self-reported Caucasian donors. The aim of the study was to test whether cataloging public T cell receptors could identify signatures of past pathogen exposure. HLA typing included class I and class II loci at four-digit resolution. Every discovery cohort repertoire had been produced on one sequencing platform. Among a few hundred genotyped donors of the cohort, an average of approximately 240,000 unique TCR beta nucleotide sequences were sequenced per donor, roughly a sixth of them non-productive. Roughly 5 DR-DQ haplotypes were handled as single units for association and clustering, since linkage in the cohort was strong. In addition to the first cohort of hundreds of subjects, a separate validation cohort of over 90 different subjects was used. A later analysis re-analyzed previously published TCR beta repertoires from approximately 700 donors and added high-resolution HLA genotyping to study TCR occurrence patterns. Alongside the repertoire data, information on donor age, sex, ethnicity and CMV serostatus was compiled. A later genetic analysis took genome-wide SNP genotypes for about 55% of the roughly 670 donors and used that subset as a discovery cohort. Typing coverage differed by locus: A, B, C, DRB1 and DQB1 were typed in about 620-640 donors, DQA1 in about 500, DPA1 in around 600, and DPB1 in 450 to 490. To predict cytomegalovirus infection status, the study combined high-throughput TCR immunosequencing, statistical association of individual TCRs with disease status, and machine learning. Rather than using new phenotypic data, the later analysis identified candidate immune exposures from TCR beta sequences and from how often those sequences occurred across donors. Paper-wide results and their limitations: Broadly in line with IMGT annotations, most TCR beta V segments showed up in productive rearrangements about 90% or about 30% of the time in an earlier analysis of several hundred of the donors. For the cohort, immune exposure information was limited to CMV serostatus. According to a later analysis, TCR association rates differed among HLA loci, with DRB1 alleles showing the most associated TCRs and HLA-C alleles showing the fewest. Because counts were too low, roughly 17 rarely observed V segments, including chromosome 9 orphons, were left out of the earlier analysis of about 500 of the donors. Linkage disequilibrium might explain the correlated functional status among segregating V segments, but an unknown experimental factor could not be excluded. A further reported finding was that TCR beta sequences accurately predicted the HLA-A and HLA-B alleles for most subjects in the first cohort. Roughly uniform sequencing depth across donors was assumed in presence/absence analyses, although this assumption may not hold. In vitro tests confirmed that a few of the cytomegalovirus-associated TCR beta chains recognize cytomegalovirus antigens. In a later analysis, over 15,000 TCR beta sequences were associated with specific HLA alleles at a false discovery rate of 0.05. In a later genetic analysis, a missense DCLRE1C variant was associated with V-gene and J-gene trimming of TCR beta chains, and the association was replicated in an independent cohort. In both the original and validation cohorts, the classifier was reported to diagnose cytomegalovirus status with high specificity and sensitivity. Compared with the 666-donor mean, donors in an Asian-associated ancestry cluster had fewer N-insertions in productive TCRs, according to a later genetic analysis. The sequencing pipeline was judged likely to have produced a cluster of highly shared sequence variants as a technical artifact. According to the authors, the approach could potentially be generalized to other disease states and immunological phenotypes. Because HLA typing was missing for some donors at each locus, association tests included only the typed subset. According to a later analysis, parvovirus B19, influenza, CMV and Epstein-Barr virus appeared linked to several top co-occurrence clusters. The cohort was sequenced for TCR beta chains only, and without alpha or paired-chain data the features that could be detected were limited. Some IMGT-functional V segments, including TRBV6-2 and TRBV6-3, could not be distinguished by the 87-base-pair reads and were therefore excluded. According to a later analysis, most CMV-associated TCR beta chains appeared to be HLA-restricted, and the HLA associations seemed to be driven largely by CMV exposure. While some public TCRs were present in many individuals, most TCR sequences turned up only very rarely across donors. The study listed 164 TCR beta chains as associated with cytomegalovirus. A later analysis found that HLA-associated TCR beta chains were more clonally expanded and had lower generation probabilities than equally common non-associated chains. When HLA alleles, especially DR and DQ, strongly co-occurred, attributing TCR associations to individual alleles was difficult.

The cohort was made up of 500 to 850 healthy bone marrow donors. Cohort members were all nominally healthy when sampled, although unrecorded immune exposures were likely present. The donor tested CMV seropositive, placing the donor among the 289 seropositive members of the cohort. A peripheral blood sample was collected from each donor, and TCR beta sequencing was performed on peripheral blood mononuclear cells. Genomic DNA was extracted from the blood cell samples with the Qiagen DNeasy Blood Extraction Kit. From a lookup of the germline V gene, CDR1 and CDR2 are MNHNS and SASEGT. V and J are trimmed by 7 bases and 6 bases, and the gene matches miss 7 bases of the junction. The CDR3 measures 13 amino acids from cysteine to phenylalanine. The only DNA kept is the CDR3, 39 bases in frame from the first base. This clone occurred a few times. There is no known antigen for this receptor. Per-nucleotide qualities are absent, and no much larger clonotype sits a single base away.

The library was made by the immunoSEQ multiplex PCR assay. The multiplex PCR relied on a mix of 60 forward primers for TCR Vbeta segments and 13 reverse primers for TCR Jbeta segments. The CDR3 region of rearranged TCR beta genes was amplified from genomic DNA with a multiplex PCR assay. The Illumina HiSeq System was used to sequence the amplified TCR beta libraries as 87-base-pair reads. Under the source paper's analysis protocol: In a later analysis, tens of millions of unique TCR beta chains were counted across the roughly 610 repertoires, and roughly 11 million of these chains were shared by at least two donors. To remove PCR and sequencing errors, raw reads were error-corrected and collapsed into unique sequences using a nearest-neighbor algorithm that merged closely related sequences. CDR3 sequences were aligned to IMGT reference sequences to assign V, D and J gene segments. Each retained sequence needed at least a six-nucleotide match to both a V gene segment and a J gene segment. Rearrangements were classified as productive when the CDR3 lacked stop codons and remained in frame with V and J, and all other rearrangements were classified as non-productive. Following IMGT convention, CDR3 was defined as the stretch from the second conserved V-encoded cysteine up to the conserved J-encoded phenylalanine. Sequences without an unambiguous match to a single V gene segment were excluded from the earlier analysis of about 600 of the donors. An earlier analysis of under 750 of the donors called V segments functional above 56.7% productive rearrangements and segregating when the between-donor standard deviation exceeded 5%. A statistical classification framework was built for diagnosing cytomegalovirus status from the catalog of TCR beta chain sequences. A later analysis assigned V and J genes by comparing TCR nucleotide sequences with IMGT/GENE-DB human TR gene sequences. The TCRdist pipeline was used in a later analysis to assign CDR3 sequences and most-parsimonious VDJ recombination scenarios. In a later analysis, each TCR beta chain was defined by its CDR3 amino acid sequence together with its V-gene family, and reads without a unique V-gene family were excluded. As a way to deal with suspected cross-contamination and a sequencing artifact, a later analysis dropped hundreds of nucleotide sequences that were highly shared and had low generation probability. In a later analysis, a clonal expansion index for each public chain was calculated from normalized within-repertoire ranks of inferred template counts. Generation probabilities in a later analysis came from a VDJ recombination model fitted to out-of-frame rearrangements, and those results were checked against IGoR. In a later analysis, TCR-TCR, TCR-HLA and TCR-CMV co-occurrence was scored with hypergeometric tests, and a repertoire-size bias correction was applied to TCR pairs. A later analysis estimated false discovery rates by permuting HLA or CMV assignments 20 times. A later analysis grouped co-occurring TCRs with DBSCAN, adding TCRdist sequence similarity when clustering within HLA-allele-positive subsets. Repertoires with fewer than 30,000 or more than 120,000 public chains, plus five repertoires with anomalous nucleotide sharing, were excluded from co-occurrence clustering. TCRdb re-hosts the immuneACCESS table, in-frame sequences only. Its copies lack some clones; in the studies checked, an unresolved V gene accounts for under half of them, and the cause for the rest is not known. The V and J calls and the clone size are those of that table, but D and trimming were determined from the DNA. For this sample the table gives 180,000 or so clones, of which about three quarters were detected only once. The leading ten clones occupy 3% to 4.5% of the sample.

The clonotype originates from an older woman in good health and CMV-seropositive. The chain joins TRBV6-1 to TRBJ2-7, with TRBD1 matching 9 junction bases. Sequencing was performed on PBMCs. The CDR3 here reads CASTRTGEAEQYF. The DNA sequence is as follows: TGTGCCAGCACCAGGACAGGGGAGGCCGAGCAGTACTTC.